This T cell receptor (beta chain) emerged from a study of T-cell reconstitution after alpha-beta-depleted transplantation in children. This CDR3 region has 16 residues. V lost 1 base and J lost 5, with 15 bases in between. Germline V gene data show CDR1 as MNHEY and CDR2 as SVGAGI. This clonotype turned up a few times. Preparing the TCRbeta library involved the use of unique molecular identifiers. TCRdb passed the PCR reads through MiXCR, listing each CDR3 protein once. The data contain 450,000 to 600,000 distinct CDR3 sequences, around 17% of them singletons. The specimen was PBMCs from the stem cell graft donor, collected from the stem cell graft. The chain has TRBV6-5 and TRBJ2-1, with D possibly TRBD2 on 5 matching bases. The sequence derives from a human donor who donated a stem cell graft to a child with acute lymphoblastic leukemia. DNA for the CDR3: TGTGCCAGCAGTTACTTCCCGAGACTAAGCAACAATGAGCAGTTCTTC. Amino acids: CASSYFPRLSNNEQFF.